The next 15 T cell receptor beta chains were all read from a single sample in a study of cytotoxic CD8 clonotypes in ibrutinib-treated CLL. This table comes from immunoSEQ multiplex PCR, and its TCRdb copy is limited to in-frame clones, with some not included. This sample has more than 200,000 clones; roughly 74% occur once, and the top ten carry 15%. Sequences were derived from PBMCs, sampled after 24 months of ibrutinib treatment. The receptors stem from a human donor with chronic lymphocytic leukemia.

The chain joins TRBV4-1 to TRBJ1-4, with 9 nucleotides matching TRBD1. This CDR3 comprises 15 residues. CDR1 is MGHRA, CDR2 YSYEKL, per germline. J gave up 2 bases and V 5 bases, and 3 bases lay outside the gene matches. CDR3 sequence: CASSWTGATNEKLFF. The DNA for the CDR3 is TGCGCCAGCAGCTGGACAGGGGCCACTAATGAAAAACTGTTTTTT.

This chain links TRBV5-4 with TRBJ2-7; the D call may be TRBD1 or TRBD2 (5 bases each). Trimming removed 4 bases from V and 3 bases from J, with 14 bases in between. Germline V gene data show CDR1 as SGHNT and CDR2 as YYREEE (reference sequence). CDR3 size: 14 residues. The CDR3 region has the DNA TGTGCCAGCAGCCCGGGACCGAGTAACTACGAGCAGTACTTC. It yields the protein CASSPGPSNYEQYF.

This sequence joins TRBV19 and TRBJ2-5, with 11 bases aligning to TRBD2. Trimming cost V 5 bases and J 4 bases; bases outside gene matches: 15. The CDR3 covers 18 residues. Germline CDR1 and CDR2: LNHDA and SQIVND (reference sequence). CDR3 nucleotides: TGTGCCAGTAGTGTGGGGGGAATTAGCGGGAGGGCCAGAGAGACCCAGTACTTC. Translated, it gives CASSVGGISGRARETQYF.

CDR3 sequence reads: CASSSGQGIYGYTF. As DNA, the CDR3 is TGTGCCAGCAGTTCTGGACAGGGAATCTATGGCTACACCTTC. The gene calls are TRBV28 and TRBJ1-2; 8 bases match TRBD1. Unmatched junction bases numbered 5, after V lost 4 bases and J lost 4 bases. The CDR3 loop spans 14 amino acids. Germline-derived CDR1 and CDR2 are MDHEN and SYDVKM.

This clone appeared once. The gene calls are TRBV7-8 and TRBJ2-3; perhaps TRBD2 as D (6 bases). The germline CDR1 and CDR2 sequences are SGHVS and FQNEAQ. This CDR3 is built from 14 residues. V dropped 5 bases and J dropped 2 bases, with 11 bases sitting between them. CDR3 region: CASSRGSPTDTQYF. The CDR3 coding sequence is TGTGCCAGCAGCCGGGGGTCTCCCACAGATACGCAGTATTTT.

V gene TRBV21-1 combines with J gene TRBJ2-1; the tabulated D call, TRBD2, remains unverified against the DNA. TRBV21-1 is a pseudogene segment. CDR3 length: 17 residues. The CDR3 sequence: CASSLRGMAGDRNEQFF. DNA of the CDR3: TGTGCCAGCAGCCTACGGGGGATGGCGGGAGATAGGAATGAGCAGTTCTTC.

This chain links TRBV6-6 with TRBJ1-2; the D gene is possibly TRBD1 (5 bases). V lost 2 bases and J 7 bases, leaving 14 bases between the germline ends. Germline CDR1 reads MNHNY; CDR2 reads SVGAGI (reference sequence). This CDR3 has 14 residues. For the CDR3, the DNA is TGTGCCAGCAGTTACGGCCAGGGTTTAGGTGGCTACACCTTC. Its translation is CASSYGQGLGGYTF.

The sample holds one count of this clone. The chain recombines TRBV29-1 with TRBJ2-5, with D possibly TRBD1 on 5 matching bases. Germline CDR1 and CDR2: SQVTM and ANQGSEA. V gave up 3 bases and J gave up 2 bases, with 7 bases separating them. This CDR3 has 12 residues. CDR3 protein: CSVETEQETQYF. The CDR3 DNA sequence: TGCAGCGTTGAGACAGAACAAGAGACCCAGTACTTC.

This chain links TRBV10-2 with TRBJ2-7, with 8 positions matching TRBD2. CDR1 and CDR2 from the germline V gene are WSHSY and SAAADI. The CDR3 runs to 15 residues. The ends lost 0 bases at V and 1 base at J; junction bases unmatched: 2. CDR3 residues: CASSESTGGSYEQYF. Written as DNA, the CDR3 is TGCGCCAGCAGTGAGTCCACGGGAGGGTCCTACGAGCAGTACTTC.

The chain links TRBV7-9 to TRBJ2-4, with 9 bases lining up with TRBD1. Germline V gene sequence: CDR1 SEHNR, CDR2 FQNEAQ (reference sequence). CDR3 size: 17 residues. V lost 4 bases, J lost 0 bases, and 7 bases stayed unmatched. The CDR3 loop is CASSSIRDREAKNIQYF. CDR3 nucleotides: TGTGCCAGCAGCTCAATCCGGGACAGGGAAGCCAAAAACATTCAGTACTTC.

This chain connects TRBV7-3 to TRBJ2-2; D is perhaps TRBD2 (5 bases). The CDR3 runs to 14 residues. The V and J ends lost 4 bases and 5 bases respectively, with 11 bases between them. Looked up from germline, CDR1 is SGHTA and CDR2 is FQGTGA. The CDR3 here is CASSSNGETGELFF. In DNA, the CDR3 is TGTGCCAGCAGCTCAAACGGGGAGACCGGGGAGCTGTTTTTT.

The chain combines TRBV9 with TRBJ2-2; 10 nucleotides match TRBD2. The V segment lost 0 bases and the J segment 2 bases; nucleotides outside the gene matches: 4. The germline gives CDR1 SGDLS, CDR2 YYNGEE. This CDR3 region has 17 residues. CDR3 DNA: TGTGCCAGCAGCGTAGGTCTAGCGGGAGCCAACACCGGGGAGCTGTTTTTT. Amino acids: CASSVGLAGANTGELFF.

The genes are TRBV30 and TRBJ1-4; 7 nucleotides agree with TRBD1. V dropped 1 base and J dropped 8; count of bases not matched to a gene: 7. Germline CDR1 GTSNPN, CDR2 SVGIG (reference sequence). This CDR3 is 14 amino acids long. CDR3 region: CAWSGRAGGEKLFF. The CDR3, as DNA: TGTGCCTGGAGTGGGCGGGCAGGGGGAGAAAAACTGTTTTTT. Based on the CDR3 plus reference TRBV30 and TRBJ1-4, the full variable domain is SQTIHQWPATLVQPVGSPLSLECTVEGTSNPNLYWYRQAAGRGLQLLFYSVGIGQISSEVPQNLSASRPQDRQFILSSKKLLLSDSGFYLCAWSGRAGGEKLFFGSGTQLSVL.

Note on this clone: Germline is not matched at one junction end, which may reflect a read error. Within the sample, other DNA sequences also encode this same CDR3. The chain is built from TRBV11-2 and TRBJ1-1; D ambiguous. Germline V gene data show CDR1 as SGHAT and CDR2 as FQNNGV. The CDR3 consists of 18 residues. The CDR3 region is CASSFLAPKKVANTEAFF. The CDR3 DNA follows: TGTGCCAGCAGCTTTTTGGCCCCAAAGAAGGTGGCGAACACTGAGGCTTTCTTT.

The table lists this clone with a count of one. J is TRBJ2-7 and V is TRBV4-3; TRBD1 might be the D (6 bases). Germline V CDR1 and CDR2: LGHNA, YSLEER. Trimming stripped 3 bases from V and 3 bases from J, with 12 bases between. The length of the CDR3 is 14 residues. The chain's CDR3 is CASSQGASGYEQYF. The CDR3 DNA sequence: TGCGCCAGCAGCCAGGGGGCGTCCGGCTACGAGCAGTACTTC.